These 22 T cell receptor beta chains share one sample of origin, sequenced in a study of OX40 agonist ivuxolimab in advanced cancers. Assay used: immunoSEQ multiplex PCR; TCRdb lists only in-frame clones, some missing. The profile shows tens of thousands of clones, 65% to 85% of them singletons. Sequencing was performed on CD4+ or CD8+ T cells sorted from blood, taken in a trial of the OX40 agonist ivuxolimab. These receptors came from an adult with an advanced solid tumor such as melanoma, head and neck, liver or kidney cancer.

V gene TRBV6-5 combines with J gene TRBJ1-5; D not resolved. Germline lookup yields CDR1 MNHEY and CDR2 SVGAGI. The CDR3 has 13 residues. V lost 9 bases, J lost 1 base, and 10 bases lay in between. The CDR3 reads CASVTVSNQPQHF. In nucleotides, the CDR3 is TGTGCCAGTGTTACGGTGAGCAATCAGCCCCAGCATTTT.

The chain uses TRBV5-1 and TRBJ1-5; D is unclear. This CDR3 is 16 amino acids long. Trimming stripped 0 bases from V and 7 bases from J, with 17 bases between. CDR1 is SGHRS and CDR2 is YFSETQ in the germline V gene. The CDR3 here is CASSLEPAQRGQPQHF. Written as DNA, the CDR3 is TGCGCCAGCAGCTTGGAACCCGCACAGCGAGGCCAGCCCCAGCATTTT.

This chain uses TRBV18 with TRBJ2-7, with a possible D match to TRBD1 (5 bases). Trimming left V 4 bases short and J 4 bases short, with 11 bases between. CDR3 length: 13 residues. From germline, CDR1 is KGHSH and CDR2 LQKENI. Here the CDR3 DNA reads TGTGCCAGCTCACGACAGACGAGTTACGAGCAGTACTTC. This codes for CASSRQTSYEQYF.

This clone showed up just once. The rearrangement uses TRBV30 and TRBJ1-1; no reliable D call. The CDR3 extends over 11 amino acids. Germline CDR1 is GTSNPN and CDR2 is SVGIG (reference sequence). V lost 5 bases to trimming and J lost 8 bases, with 12 bases between them. CDR3: CAWGKTREAFF. The CDR3 DNA follows: TGTGCCTGGGGGAAGACAAGGGAAGCTTTCTTT.

CDR3 sequence reads: CASSPSPGELFF. As DNA, the CDR3 is TGTGCCAGCAGCCCCAGCCCCGGGGAGCTGTTTTTT. The rearrangement links TRBV7-2 to TRBJ2-2, with D unresolved. This CDR3 has 12 amino acids. Trimming stripped 5 bases from V and 6 bases from J, with 7 bases between. Germline V gives CDR1 SGHTA, CDR2 FQGNSA.

This rearrangement joins TRBV28 to TRBJ2-7; D perhaps matches TRBD1 (5 bases). Germline V gene sequence: CDR1 MDHEN, CDR2 SYDVKM. The CDR3 sequence is 12 residues long. Trimming took off 6 bases at V and 4 bases at J, with 10 bases between the two ends. CDR3 loop: CASRQAGYEQYF. The CDR3 coding sequence is TGTGCCAGCAGGCAAGCAGGGTACGAGCAGTACTTC.

The DNA for the CDR3 is TGTGCCAGCACCCCAGGGGGTGAGCAGTTCTTC. It translates to CASTPGGEQFF. This sequence joins TRBV11-2 and TRBJ2-1, with 7 bases that match TRBD1. Germline V gene lookup returns CDR1 SGHAT and CDR2 FQNNGV. This CDR3 region has 11 residues. The J segment lost 9 bases and the V segment lost 7 bases, leaving 3 bases of the junction unmatched.

This chain joins TRBV29-1 and TRBJ2-2; no firm D call. Trimming removed 4 bases from V and 5 bases from J, with 11 bases in between. This CDR3 contains 13 residues. Looked up from germline, CDR1 is SQVTM and CDR2 is ANQGSEA. CDR3 bases: TGCAGCGTTGCAAGGACGGCTACCGGGGAGCTGTTTTTT. Protein sequence: CSVARTATGELFF.

This clone was detected only once. V gene TRBV30 combines with J gene TRBJ2-7, with D hard to call. V lost 3 bases and J 4 bases, leaving 10 bases between the germline ends. Germline V gives CDR1 GTSNPN, CDR2 SVGIG (reference sequence). The CDR3 extends over 12 amino acids. The CDR3 region has the DNA TGTGCCTGGAGCCTAGTCGATTACGAGCAGTACTTC. It translates to CAWSLVDYEQYF.

The chain couples TRBV7-2 to TRBJ1-4; 9 bases align to TRBD1. With V trimmed by 5 bases and J by 5 bases, 9 bases remained unmatched. Germline CDR1 SGHTA, CDR2 FQGNSA. CDR3 length equals 16 residues. For the CDR3, the DNA is TGTGCCAGCAGCGGGCCGAGGACAGGGGTAAATGAAAAACTGTTTTTT. Translation gives CASSGPRTGVNEKLFF.

This rearrangement joins TRBV6-1 to TRBJ2-7, with 8 bases aligning to TRBD1. The ends lost 0 bases at V and 2 bases at J; junction bases unmatched: 9. CDR3 length: 17 amino acids. Germline lookup yields CDR1 MNHNS and CDR2 SASEGT. This CDR3 reads CASSEAPPGQAPYEQYF. CDR3 nucleotides: TGTGCCAGCAGTGAAGCGCCCCCGGGACAGGCCCCCTACGAGCAGTACTTC.

The chain combines TRBV6-1 with TRBJ2-7, with no clear D. V was clipped by 0 bases and J by 9 bases, with 12 bases between them. Germline-derived CDR1 and CDR2 are MNHNS and SASEGT. This CDR3 spans 13 amino acids. CDR3 DNA: TGTGCCAGCAGTGAAGCCCGGTACCTAGGGCAGTACTTC. Protein product: CASSEARYLGQYF.

The chain carries TRBV6-1 and TRBJ2-7, with D tentatively TRBD1 or TRBD2 (5 bases each). This CDR3 comprises 13 residues. The germline gives CDR1 MNHNS, CDR2 SASEGT. Trimming took off 2 bases at V and 3 bases at J, with 8 bases between the two ends. The CDR3 protein is CASSEMRGYEQYF. CDR3 nucleotides: TGTGCCAGCAGTGAAATGAGGGGCTACGAGCAGTACTTC.

The rearrangement joins TRBV6-1 to TRBJ1-1, with a weak D call TRBD1 (5 bases). The ends were cut back, 3 bases at V and 5 bases at J, with 7 bases in the middle. Germline values: CDR1 MNHNS, CDR2 SASEGT. CDR3 size: 12 residues. In DNA, the CDR3 is TGTGCCAGCAGTGACAGGGTAACTGAAGCTTTCTTT. Translation: CASSDRVTEAFF.

The rearrangement links TRBV4-1 to TRBJ2-1; D gene unclear. The CDR3 is made up of 15 amino acids. Between the trimmed V and J ends, which lost 0 bases and 0 bases, there was a span of 6 bases. Germline V lookup: CDR1 MGHRA, CDR2 YSYEKL. CDR3 sequence (DNA): TGCGCCAGCAGCCAAGAAGGCTTCTCCTACAATGAGCAGTTCTTC. It yields the protein CASSQEGFSYNEQFF.

The V and J genes are TRBV7-7 and TRBJ2-5; no reliable D call. V dropped 0 bases and J dropped 7 bases, with 6 bases sitting between them. The length of the CDR3 is 12 residues. Germline V lookup: CDR1 SSHAT, CDR2 FNYEAQ (reference sequence). The chain's CDR3 is CASSLAVGTQYF. As DNA, the CDR3 is TGTGCCAGCAGCTTAGCCGTGGGGACCCAGTACTTC.

In its sample, this clone is medium-sized (0.01 to 0.1%). The chain is built from TRBV5-1 and TRBJ1-2, with TRBD1 as a possible D gene (5 bases). Per the germline V gene, CDR1 is SGHRS and CDR2 is YFSETQ. V dropped 4 bases and J dropped 4 bases, with 14 bases sitting between them. CDR3 length: 14 residues. CDR3 loop: CASSADREIYGYTF. The CDR3 bases are TGCGCCAGCAGCGCCGACAGAGAAATCTATGGCTACACCTTC.

This clone was seen just once. The chain employs TRBV9 and TRBJ2-2; weak D call: TRBD1 (6 bases). Germline CDR1 reads SGDLS; CDR2 reads YYNGEE. The CDR3 is 14 residues long. V was pared by 4 bases and J by 1 base, with 8 bases between. The CDR3 sequence: CASSPDRNTGELFF. The CDR3 bases are TGTGCCAGCAGCCCGGACAGGAACACCGGGGAGCTGTTTTTT.

The rearrangement uses TRBV6-4 and TRBJ2-1, with TRBD2 matching 9 bases. This CDR3 has 15 residues. Trimming at V came to 4 bases and at J to 2 bases, leaving 3 bases not matched to a gene. CDR1 and CDR2 from the germline V gene are MRHNA and SNTAGT. The CDR3 DNA follows: TGTGCCAGCAGTGTCGGCGGGAGGGCCTACAATGAGCAGTTCTTC. It codes for CASSVGGRAYNEQFF.

This clone was counted between two and nine times. The J gene is TRBJ1-5, the V gene TRBV7-6; unclear D gene. The CDR3 length is 14 residues. CDR1 is SGHVS and CDR2 is FNYEAQ in the germline V gene. Trimming removed 2 bases from V and 3 bases from J, with 8 bases in between. As DNA, the CDR3 is TGTGCCAGCAGCTTAACACCGCTCAATCAGCCCCAGCATTTT. It encodes CASSLTPLNQPQHF. Full variable domain (rest looked up from reference TRBV7-6 and TRBJ1-5): GAGVSQSPRYKVTKRGQDVALRCDPISGHVSLYWYRQALGQGPEFLTYFNYEAQQDKSGLPNDRFSAERPEGSISTLTIQRTEQRDSAMYRCASSLTPLNQPQHFGDGTRLSIL.

This clone was seen just once. Written as DNA, the CDR3 is TGTGCCAGCAGACTGCTTGGGACTAGCGGGGGGTACGACCAAGAGACCCAGTACTTC. This sequence encodes CASRLLGTSGGYDQETQYF. This chain connects TRBV2 to TRBJ2-5, with 15 bases identical to TRBD2. Looked up from germline, CDR1 is SNHLY and CDR2 is FYNNEI. The V and J ends lost 6 bases and 0 bases, in that order; junction bases with no gene match: 11. CDR3 length: 19 residues.

The J gene is TRBJ2-5, the V gene TRBV18; D is unresolved. V was clipped by 3 bases and J by 1 base, with 6 bases between them. The CDR3 contains 13 residues. Per germline, CDR1 KGHSH and CDR2 LQKENI. CDR3 coding DNA: TGTGCCAGCTCACCCGGAATCCAAGAGACCCAGTACTTC. This translates into CASSPGIQETQYF.